The rows below give T cell receptor beta chains drawn from one sample of a study of a mutant IDH1 vaccine in newly diagnosed glioma. Repertoires were generated with immunoSEQ multiplex PCR, while TCRdb's copy carries only in-frame clones and drops some. The repertoire holds 60,000 to 75,000 clones, with 80% to 90% as singletons. Sequencing used peripheral blood mononuclear cells (PBMCs), obtained from a glioma patient treated with radiotherapy, temozolomide or both. These receptors were taken from a woman between 18 and 29 years old with glioma. Some clones in this sample may be carry-over from other donors' samples. Both conserved end residues are part of each CDR3. The D gene is left open where the match is weak. Part of the rows lack a size; the others show once, few, many or a class for expanded clones.

clone_size | j_call | d_call | v_call | cdr3_aa | cdr3_nt
NA | TRBJ2-7 | TRBD1 | TRBV4-3 | CASSHRQGSYEQYF | TGCGCCAGCAGCCACCGACAGGGTTCCTACGAGCAGTACTTC
NA | TRBJ1-2 | NA | TRBV5-6 | CASTMGAGVYGYTF | TGTGCCAGCACCATGGGGGCAGGTGTGTATGGCTACACCTTC
NA | TRBJ2-2 | NA | TRBV6-5 | CASSSQGGSDSGELFF | TGTGCCAGCAGTTCCCAGGGTGGTAGCGATTCCGGGGAGCTGTTTTTT
NA | TRBJ2-1 | NA | TRBV15 | CATSRDAPNEQFF | TGTGCCACCAGCAGAGATGCCCCTAATGAGCAGTTCTTC
NA | TRBJ1-2 | NA | TRBV7-9 | CASSLGAGGGYTF | TGTGCCAGCAGCTTAGGGGCAGGAGGCGGCTACACCTTC
NA | TRBJ1-1 | NA | TRBV4-1 | CASRARGTEAFF | TGCGCCAGCAGGGCAAGGGGCACTGAAGCTTTCTTT
NA | TRBJ2-5 | TRBD1 | TRBV27 | CASSFWGQGQETQYF | TGTGCCAGCAGTTTCTGGGGACAGGGGCAAGAGACCCAGTACTTC
NA | TRBJ1-2 | NA | TRBV18 | CASSPPPLTGGGYTF | TGTGCCAGCTCACCACCCCCTCTGACAGGAGGAGGCTACACCTTC
once | TRBJ2-7 | NA | TRBV9 | CASSGRDGAYEQYF | TGTGCCAGCAGCGGCCGGGACGGGGCCTACGAGCAGTACTTC
few | TRBJ1-5 | NA | TRBV29-1 | CSVGNGGVNQPQHF | TGCAGCGTCGGGAACGGGGGGGTCAATCAGCCCCAGCATTTT
NA | TRBJ2-7 | NA | TRBV28 | CASRQGSYEQYF | TGTGCCAGCAGACAGGGTTCCTACGAGCAGTACTTC
NA | TRBJ2-2 | TRBD2 | TRBV5-1 | CASSLASGALGTGELFF | TGCGCCAGCAGCTTGGCTAGCGGGGCCCTTGGGACCGGGGAGCTGTTTTTT
NA | TRBJ2-3 | NA | TRBV5-4 | CASSTASSRTDTQYF | TGTGCCAGCAGCACAGCTAGCAGCCGCACAGATACGCAGTATTTT
NA | TRBJ1-3 | NA | TRBV5-1 | CASSLGSGNTIYF | TGCGCCAGCAGCTTGGGCTCTGGAAACACCATATATTTT
NA | TRBJ1-1 | NA | TRBV4-2 | CASSQDQRGHYTEAFF | TGTGCCAGCAGCCAAGATCAGCGGGGGCATTACACTGAAGCTTTCTTT
NA | TRBJ2-7 | NA | TRBV30 | CAGNKGSSYEQYF | TGTGCCGGGAACAAAGGCTCCAGCTACGAGCAGTACTTC
NA | TRBJ2-2 | NA | TRBV9 | CASSVGGEFTGELFF | TGTGCCAGCAGCGTAGGGGGGGAATTCACCGGGGAGCTGTTTTTT
NA | TRBJ2-5 | NA | TRBV5-6 | CASSFQGRQETQYF | TGTGCCAGCAGCTTTCAGGGTCGGCAAGAGACCCAGTACTTC
NA | TRBJ2-1 | TRBD2 | TRBV10-1 | CASSGLAGGPSEQFF | TGCGCCAGCAGTGGGCTAGCGGGAGGGCCGAGTGAGCAGTTCTTC
NA | TRBJ2-5 | TRBD2 | TRBV14 | CASSQDWLAGVETQYF | TGTGCCAGCAGCCAAGACTGGCTAGCGGGAGTGGAGACCCAGTACTTC
NA | TRBJ2-1 | TRBD2 | TRBV2 | CASSEAWASGRAIDEQFF | TGTGCCAGCAGTGAAGCTTGGGCTAGCGGGAGGGCCATAGATGAGCAGTTCTTC
NA | TRBJ2-7 | NA | TRBV27 | CASRWSSAQHRGEQYF | TGTGCCAGCAGGTGGAGTAGCGCGCAGCATCGTGGCGAGCAGTACTTC
NA | TRBJ2-5 | TRBD1 | TRBV19 | CASSGQGASETQYF | TGTGCCAGTAGTGGACAGGGGGCTTCAGAGACCCAGTACTTC
once | TRBJ1-2 | TRBD1 | TRBV4-1 | CASSQLDRGGYGYTF | TGCGCCAGCAGCCAATTAGACAGGGGGGGCTATGGCTACACCTTC
NA | TRBJ1-2 | NA | TRBV5-4 | CASSYLGGRINYGYTF | TGTGCCAGCAGCTATCTCGGGGGCAGAATTAACTATGGCTACACCTTC
once | TRBJ2-5 | NA | TRBV10-3 | CAISESQETQYF | TGTGCCATCAGTGAGTCTCAAGAGACCCAGTACTTC
NA | TRBJ1-1 | NA | TRBV6-6 | CASSLGGANTEAFF | TGTGCCAGCAGTTTGGGGGGGGCAAACACTGAAGCTTTCTTT
NA | TRBJ1-1 | NA | TRBV12-5 | CASGLVSYTEAFF | TGTGCTAGTGGTTTGGTTTCCTACACTGAAGCTTTCTTT
NA | TRBJ2-1 | TRBD2 | TRBV27 | CASTLLAGGPNEQFF | TGTGCCAGCACCCTACTAGCGGGGGGGCCTAATGAGCAGTTCTTC
NA | TRBJ2-7 | NA | TRBV6-1 | CASRLGVGAGEQYF | TGTGCCAGCAGACTAGGGGTAGGGGCGGGGGAGCAGTACTTC
NA | TRBJ2-1 | NA | TRBV9 | CASSVGILSSYNEQFF | TGTGCCAGCAGCGTTGGGATTTTGAGCTCCTACAATGAGCAGTTCTTC
NA | TRBJ2-3 | NA | TRBV7-9 | CASSLAGASTDTQYF | TGTGCCAGCAGCTTAGCGGGGGCTAGCACAGATACGCAGTATTTT
NA | TRBJ1-4 | NA | TRBV6-6 | CASQGNDEKLFF | TGTGCCAGCCAGGGTAATGATGAAAAACTGTTTTTT
once | TRBJ2-7 | NA | TRBV6-1 | CASRAQVREQYF | TGTGCCAGCAGAGCCCAGGTAAGAGAGCAGTACTTC
NA | TRBJ2-2 | NA | TRBV7-2 | CASSPRGVSNTGELFF | TGTGCCAGCAGCCCGAGGGGGGTTTCGAACACCGGGGAGCTGTTTTTT
NA | TRBJ2-1 | TRBD2 | TRBV30 | CAWSHLAGGGQFF | TGTGCCTGGAGTCACCTAGCGGGGGGTGGGCAGTTCTTC
NA | TRBJ1-1 | NA | TRBV7-8 | CASSFGNGPEAFF | TGTGCCAGCAGCTTCGGGAATGGCCCTGAAGCTTTCTTT
NA | TRBJ2-7 | NA | TRBV7-9 | CASSPATNNYEQYF | TGTGCCAGCAGCCCAGCAACGAACAACTACGAGCAGTACTTC
NA | TRBJ1-4 | NA | TRBV29-1 | CSVDTGNEKLFF | TGCAGCGTGGATACAGGGAATGAAAAACTGTTTTTT
NA | TRBJ1-2 | TRBD1 | TRBV4-1 | CASSQDRFAQGGFSYGYTF | TGCGCCAGCAGCCAAGACCGGTTCGCACAGGGGGGCTTCAGCTATGGCTACACCTTC
NA | TRBJ2-1 | TRBD2 | TRBV4-2 | CASSQEAGGPNEQFF | TGTGCCAGCAGCCAAGAAGCGGGAGGGCCCAATGAGCAGTTCTTC
NA | TRBJ1-2 | NA | TRBV6-1 | CASSEATVFNYGYTF | TGTGCCAGCAGTGAGGCGACAGTCTTTAACTATGGCTACACCTTC
NA | TRBJ1-1 | NA | TRBV29-1 | CSVEQGNTEAFF | TGCAGCGTCGAACAGGGGAACACTGAAGCTTTCTTT
NA | TRBJ2-7 | NA | TRBV13 | CASSLERFSLEQYF | TGTGCCAGCAGCTTAGAGCGTTTTTCTCTCGAGCAGTACTTC
NA | TRBJ1-1 | NA | TRBV21-1 | CASKPRGGGTEAFF | TGTGCCAGCAAGCCACGGGGGGGTGGCACTGAAGCTTTCTTT
NA | TRBJ1-4 | NA | TRBV29-1 | CSVGFGEKLFF | TGCAGCGTTGGGTTCGGTGAAAAACTGTTTTTT
NA | TRBJ1-2 | NA | TRBV5-5 | CASSLSPGSGYTF | TGTGCCAGCAGCTTGTCCCCAGGCAGTGGCTACACCTTC
NA | TRBJ2-4 | NA | TRBV19 | CASSIDRSDRNIQYF | TGTGCCAGTAGTATAGATAGGTCAGACCGTAACATTCAGTACTTC
once | TRBJ1-1 | NA | TRBV5-6 | CASSLRRTLEAFF | TGTGCCAGCAGCCTGAGGAGGACCCTAGAAGCTTTCTTT
few | TRBJ1-4 | NA | TRBV29-1 | CSVGPPGPGEKLFF | TGCAGCGTTGGTCCTCCGGGCCCCGGTGAAAAACTGTTTTTT
NA | TRBJ2-7 | NA | TRBV5-1 | CASSLEVSVDEQYF | TGCGCCAGCAGCTTGGAGGTTAGCGTCGACGAGCAGTACTTC
NA | TRBJ2-7 | NA | TRBV27 | CASSRRGAYEQYF | TGTGCCAGCAGTAGGAGGGGCGCGTACGAGCAGTACTTC
NA | TRBJ2-7 | TRBD1 | TRBV30 | CAWSRTGGMEQYF | TGTGCCTGGAGCAGGACAGGGGGCATGGAGCAGTACTTC
NA | TRBJ2-2 | NA | TRBV5-1 | CASSSYSISDTGELFF | TGCGCCAGCAGCTCTTACTCGATTTCAGACACCGGGGAGCTGTTTTTT
NA | TRBJ2-1 | NA | TRBV25-1 | CASSERRAGSYNEQFF | TGTGCCAGCAGTGAAAGAAGGGCAGGTTCCTACAATGAGCAGTTCTTC
once | TRBJ1-4 | NA | TRBV6-1 | CASRVTEENEKLFF | TGTGCCAGCAGGGTGACAGAAGAGAATGAAAAACTGTTTTTT
NA | TRBJ1-1 | NA | TRBV27 | CASSFLGGRANTEAFF | TGTGCCAGCAGTTTTTTGGGGGGGCGGGCGAACACTGAAGCTTTCTTT